The 18 T cell receptor beta chains below come from one sample, sequenced in a study of immune evolution from preneoplasia to lung adenocarcinoma. Assay: immunoSEQ multiplex PCR; the TCRdb copy retains only in-frame clones and omits some. The sample lists more than 3,500 clones, around 82% occurring once. The specimen was FFPE lung adenocarcinoma in situ tissue. Receptors originate from a person aged 65 to 85 with lung adenocarcinoma.

This clone was seen only once. V usage is TRBV25-1 and J usage is TRBJ2-7; D is unclear. Germline loops: CDR1 MGHDK, CDR2 SYGVNS. The CDR3 extends over 14 amino acids. Trimming cost V 1 base and J 4 bases, with 11 bases left between them. The CDR3 DNA reads as TGTGCCAGCAGTGAATCCACGGGCGTATACGAGCAGTACTTC. Its protein product is CASSESTGVYEQYF.

The chain combines TRBV19 with TRBJ2-2; 7 bases align to TRBD1. The CDR3 contains 14 residues. Germline V gene lookup returns CDR1 LNHDA and CDR2 SQIVND (reference sequence). J gave up 6 bases and V 2 bases, and 3 bases lay outside the gene matches. This CDR3 is CASSIHRGPGELFF. The CDR3 DNA reads TGTGCCAGTAGTATACACAGGGGCCCCGGGGAGCTGTTTTTT.

Points on this clone: Other nucleotide sequences from this sample produce the same CDR3. The gene calls are TRBV28 and TRBJ2-7; D is unresolved. This CDR3 is 11 amino acids long. Deletions cut 2 bases from V and 4 bases from J, with 3 bases between. Germline V gene data show CDR1 as MDHEN and CDR2 as SYDVKM. CDR3 DNA: TGTGCCAGCAGTTTACGGTACGAGCAGTACTTC. This encodes CASSLRYEQYF. Full variable domain (missing parts from reference TRBV28 and TRBJ2-7): DVKVTQSSRYLVKRTGEKVFLECVQDMDHENMFWYRQDPGLGLRLIYFSYDVKMKEKGDIPEGYSVSREKKERFSLILESASTNQTSMYLCASSLRYEQYFGPGTRLTVT.

This chain links TRBV18 with TRBJ1-3; the match to TRBD1 covers 7 bases. J gave up 4 bases and V 3 bases, and 6 bases lay outside the gene matches. This CDR3 contains 15 residues. In germline, CDR1 is KGHSH, CDR2 LQKENI. CDR3 protein: CASSPVDRLGNTIYF. CDR3 bases: TGTGCCAGCTCACCTGTGGACAGGCTAGGAAACACCATATATTTT. The full variable domain, rest sourced from reference TRBV18 and TRBJ1-3, is NAGVMQNPRHLVRRRGQEARLRCSPMKGHSHVYWYRQLPEEGLKFMVYLQKENIIDESGMPKERFSAEFPKEGPSILRIQQVVRGDSAAYFCASSPVDRLGNTIYFGEGSWLTVV.

This chain joins TRBV5-8 and TRBJ2-7; D is perhaps TRBD2 (6 bases). This CDR3 is 16 amino acids long. The V end lost 3 bases, the J end lost 3 bases, and 19 bases lay between the germline ends. Per the germline V gene, CDR1 is SGHTS and CDR2 is YDEGEE. The CDR3 spells CASSWGTWERNYEQYF. The CDR3 DNA reads TGTGCCAGCAGCTGGGGGACTTGGGAGCGGAACTACGAGCAGTACTTC.

The V gene is TRBV5-1, the J gene TRBJ2-3, with TRBD1 matching 10 bases. V was clipped by 0 bases and J by 3 bases; unmatched bases: 4. There are 16 residues in the CDR3. The germline CDR1 and CDR2 sequences are SGHRS and YFSETQ. CDR3 coding DNA: TGCGCCAGCAGCTTGGGACAGGGGGCCTTGACAGATACGCAGTATTTT. Translation: CASSLGQGALTDTQYF.

The chain joins TRBV30 to TRBJ1-1; 12 bases match TRBD1. The ends lost 1 base at V and 3 bases at J; junction bases unmatched: 6. Looked up from germline, CDR1 is GTSNPN and CDR2 is SVGIG (reference sequence). There are 16 residues in the CDR3. The CDR3 DNA sequence: TGTGCCTGGAGTGGCGGGACAGGGGGCTTTGACACTGAAGCTTTCTTT. It codes for CAWSGGTGGFDTEAFF. The full variable domain, its missing parts supplied by reference TRBV30 and TRBJ1-1, is SQTIHQWPATLVQPVGSPLSLECTVEGTSNPNLYWYRQAAGRGLQLLFYSVGIGQISSEVPQNLSASRPQDRQFILSSKKLLLSDSGFYLCAWSGGTGGFDTEAFFGQGTRLTVV.

This rearrangement joins TRBV20-1 to TRBJ2-1, with unresolved D. The CDR3 spans 10 residues. Looked up from germline, CDR1 is DFQATT and CDR2 is SNEGSKA (reference sequence). With 4 bases removed from V and 9 bases from J, the gap between germline ends came to 7 bases. The CDR3 coding sequence is TGCAGTGCTATAGGGCCTGAGCAGTTCTTC. Protein sequence: CSAIGPEQFF.

Comment on this clone: Compared with germline, one end of the junction differs, possibly owing to a read error. The rearrangement joins TRBV4-1 to TRBJ2-7; D is perhaps TRBD1 (6 bases). CDR3 length: 13 amino acids. The germline gives CDR1 MGHRA, CDR2 YSYEKL. The DNA of the CDR3 is TGCGCCAGCAGCCAAGGGGACAACCGTGTCCCGGACTTC. Its protein product is CASSQGDNRVPDF.

The chain joins TRBV2 to TRBJ2-1, with a weak D call TRBD2 (6 bases). Germline CDR1 SNHLY, CDR2 FYNNEI. The V gene lost 4 bases and the J gene lost 5 bases, with 15 bases spanning the gap. The length of the CDR3 is 15 residues. CDR3 nucleotide sequence: TGTGCCAGCAGTGTTGCTGGGAGGTCTGACAATGAGCAGTTCTTC. Its protein product is CASSVAGRSDNEQFF.

This clone came up a few times. This rearrangement joins TRBV5-1 to TRBJ2-5, with D unclear. The CDR3 extends over 13 amino acids. Germline CDR1 reads SGHRS; CDR2 reads YFSETQ. V lost 4 bases, J lost 7 bases, and 14 bases lay in between. The CDR3 spells CASSISFPGTQYF. The CDR3 region has the DNA TGCGCCAGCAGCATTTCCTTCCCGGGGACCCAGTACTTC.

This clone was counted once. The chain employs TRBV5-4 and TRBJ2-2; 9 nucleotides line up with TRBD2. J gave up 1 base and V 0 bases, and 4 bases lay outside the gene matches. CDR3 length: 17 residues. Germline-derived CDR1 and CDR2 are SGHNT and YYREEE (reference sequence). The CDR3 loop is CASSLGLSGRNTGELFF. As DNA, the CDR3 is TGTGCCAGCAGCTTGGGACTTAGCGGGAGGAACACCGGGGAGCTGTTTTTT.

To note about this clone: The identical CDR3 is also encoded by other nucleotide sequences in the sample. This chain joins TRBV6-1 and TRBJ1-1; 10 bases are shared with TRBD1. Germline V gene data show CDR1 as MNHNS and CDR2 as SASEGT. The CDR3 contains 13 residues. V was pared by 6 bases and J by 6 bases, with 4 bases of the junction left unmatched. CDR3 in DNA: TGTGCCAGCAGCGACAGGGGGCGGGCTGAAGCTTTCTTT. Protein product: CASSDRGRAEAFF.

This clone has a single count. The rearrangement uses TRBV19 and TRBJ2-7; TRBD1 aligns across 8 bases. CDR1 and CDR2 from the germline V gene are LNHDA and SQIVND (reference sequence). Trimming took 6 bases from V and 3 from J; bases not matched to a gene: 7. The CDR3 runs 14 residues. CDR3 residues: CASRTRQGNYEQYF. CDR3 coding DNA: TGTGCCAGTAGGACCCGACAGGGGAACTACGAGCAGTACTTC.

The chain combines TRBV5-6 with TRBJ2-3, with 10 bases identical to TRBD1. V shed 4 bases, J shed 4 bases, and the junction held 3 bases outside the gene matches. Germline V lookup: CDR1 SGHDT, CDR2 YYEEEE. The CDR3 is 14 amino acids. The CDR3 DNA reads TGTGCCAGCAGCCCCGGGACAGGGGCAGATACGCAGTATTTT. This sequence encodes CASSPGTGADTQYF.

The gene calls are TRBV18 and TRBJ1-1, with a possible D match to TRBD1 (5 bases). CDR3 length equals 15 residues. Trimming removed 4 bases from V and 7 bases from J, with 19 bases in between. Germline V CDR1 and CDR2: KGHSH, LQKENI. The CDR3 nucleotides are TGTGCCAGCTCACTCCAACAGGTAAAAATGGGTGAAGCTTTCTTT. It encodes CASSLQQVKMGEAFF.

This clone was seen a single time. The V gene is TRBV4-1, the J gene TRBJ2-1; 8 nucleotides agree with TRBD1. The germline V gene encodes CDR1 MGHRA and CDR2 YSYEKL. The V and J ends lost 0 bases and 13 bases, in that order; junction bases with no gene match: 8. The CDR3 loop spans 14 amino acids. CDR3 bases: TGCGCCAGCAGCCAAGAGTTCAGGGGGCCAAAACAGTTCTTC. Translation: CASSQEFRGPKQFF.

The J gene is TRBJ2-1, the V gene TRBV5-1; D unclear. The V gene's germline CDR1 is SGHRS and CDR2 YFSETQ. The CDR3 has 14 amino acids. V lost 0 bases to trimming and J lost 6 bases, with 10 bases between them. The CDR3 sequence is CASSLVSPGNEQFF. In nucleotides, the CDR3 is TGCGCCAGCAGCTTGGTATCGCCTGGCAATGAGCAGTTCTTC. The entire variable domain, with the rest obtained from reference TRBV5-1 and TRBJ2-1, is as follows: KAGVTQTPRYLIKTRGQQVTLSCSPISGHRSVSWYQQTPGQGLQFLFEYFSETQRNKGNFPGRFSGRQFSNSRSEMNVSTLELGDSALYLCASSLVSPGNEQFFGPGTRLTVL.